This TCR beta chain is drawn from a study of cytomegalovirus exposure and HLA in healthy donors. At the level of the study: Falling in the Caucasian-associated ancestry cluster were about 83% of under 500 genotyped donors.

Researchers ran the PCR with 60 Vbeta and 13 Jbeta primers. The data were produced by immunoSEQ multiplex PCR, yet TCRdb's version contains in-frame clones alone and is incomplete. Counted here are around 50,000 clones, around 81% occurring once; the ten biggest clones make up roughly 8%. Source material: PBMCs. The sequence derives from a man aged 30 to 39 in good health and CMV-seropositive.

This CDR3 is CASKTGGGGELFF. The CDR3 nucleotides read TGTGCCAGTAAGACAGGGGGTGGCGGGGAGCTGTTTTTT. The chain employs TRBV19 and TRBJ2-2, with TRBD1 matching 9 bases. CDR3 length: 13 amino acids. Germline assignment: CDR1 LNHDA and CDR2 SQIVND (reference sequence). The V segment lost 7 bases and the J segment 7 bases; nucleotides outside the gene matches: 4.